Detailed here is one T cell receptor (beta chain). Its antigen is still unknown. No much larger clone exists at a distance of one base, and base qualities are not known. The sample comes from a study of shared clonotypes between healthy human individuals (TCRdb year 2020). With respect to the entire study: The cohort comprised a couple of women and three men aged 18 to 49 years. For each donor, three plates each were used for CD4 naive and CD4 memory, two plates were used for CD8 naive, and one plate was used for CD8 memory. To estimate repertoire size and how much clonotype sharing occurs between individuals, the study deeply sequenced the blood TCR repertoires of five healthy adults. Libraries were prepared and TCR repertoires were sequenced by different laboratories using diverse techniques, in order to increase sequencing depth and limit assay-specific biases. Per donor, leukapheresis produced somewhere between about 0.85 and 9.5 billion PBMCs.

Using the deep immunoSEQ assay, TCR CDR3 regions were amplified from genomic DNA by multiplex PCR. Extracted genomic DNA from each cell subset was distributed evenly across all wells of several immunoSEQ 96-well plates, and each plate was treated as a replicate. Each replicate PCR for sorted subsets received 200 ng genomic DNA, equal to around 32,000 T cell genomes. Purified libraries were measured with a Qubit 3.0 fluorometer, size-checked on a Bioanalyzer 2100, and measured again with the KAPA Library Quantification kit. A separate single-read 150-cycle Illumina NextSeq 550 flow cell was used to sequence each immunoSEQ 96-well plate. The paper's processing steps were these. Because only junctional sequences without quality scores were contained in the immunoSEQ output, filtering matching that applied to full-length reads could not be performed. To assign V/J genes and CDR3, sequences were annotated against IMGT germline references using PyIR, a Python wrapper for IgBLAST v1.9. Reads were removed for weak V/J assignments (E-value above 1e-6), missing CDR3, stop codons, out-of-frame junctions, or ambiguous translated residues. A V3J clonotype was defined by an identical inferred V gene, J gene, and CDR3 amino acid sequence. Percentage overlap between repertoires was computed as shared unique clonotypes divided by the size of the smaller repertoire. Repertoire richness was assessed with RTK rarefaction, the Chao1 estimator, and Recon v2.1 estimates of unobserved clonotypes. For all TCRbeta clonotypes obtained by the gDNA method from four donors, generation probabilities were computed with OLGA. TCRdb retrieved this table from immuneACCESS and kept in-frame rearrangements only. Not all clones are present; in checked studies, unresolved V genes account for under half, and no reason is known for the remainder. The V and J calls and clone size are taken from that table; D and trimming were inferred from the DNA. The sample yields fewer than 400,000 clones; over 65% were counted once. Of the sample, 9% to 12% falls within the top ten clones.

Overall study outcomes, separate from this receptor: Even with the large sequencing depth, rarefaction of the sorted-subset datasets indicated that sequencing was incomplete. Pairwise subsampling led to the expectation that sequencing depth would affect the degree of clonotype sharing among donors. Only blood was sampled, and tissue TCR repertoires likely differ from those in blood. Compared with non-shared clonotypes, clonotypes shared by all four sorted-subset donors had higher generation probabilities. Sharing across a few donors was observed for roughly 5.4% of naive CD4, under 4% of naive CD8, 2% to 2.5% of memory CD4, and roughly 0.4% of memory CD8 clonotypes. Naive subsets generally had larger estimated clonotype richness than memory subsets did. Because the study included only a small number of donors, the genetic and exposure-history diversity represented was limited.

Healthy HIV-negative adults with no recently reported acute infections or vaccinations were included as donors. Every donor was a Caucasian adult living in Nashville, Tennessee, USA. CD4+ T cells were enriched by magnetic negative selection; naive cells were then positively selected on CD45RA, and the negative fraction formed the memory subset. After blood collection by leukapheresis, PBMCs were isolated using Ficoll-Histopaque density gradient centrifugation and then cryopreserved in the vapor phase of liquid nitrogen. Purity and quantity of every magnetically sorted T cell population were checked by analytical flow cytometry. Genomic DNA was isolated from each sorted fraction and quantified by UV absorbance on a Nanodrop 2000c. Cut back by 0 bases and 4 bases, the V and J ends lie 12 bases apart. Reading from cysteine to phenylalanine, the CDR3 counts 15 amino acids. Only CDR3 DNA is held: 45 bases, read in frame from base 1. For CDR1 and CDR2, the germline V gene (reference sequence) lists LNHDA and SQIVND.

The sequencing sample was made of memory CD4+ T cells sorted from blood. Taken with the paper, the label for cell subset or site translates to: CD45RA-negative fraction. This clonotype originated in a man between 25 and 39 years old in good health. The sequence joins TRBV19 to TRBJ1-2, with no D gene named confidently. CDR3 protein: CASSIDLGQSYGYTF. The DNA is as follows: TGTGCCAGTAGTATAGATCTGGGTCAGAGCTATGGCTACACCTTC. Here the CDR3 is joined to the reference TRBV19 and TRBJ1-2 genes, and the full variable domain is: DGGITQSPKYLFRKEGQNVTLSCEQNLNHDAMYWYRQDPGQGLRLIYYSQIVNDFQKGDIAEGYSVSREKKESFPLTVTSAQKNPTAFYLCASSIDLGQSYGYTFGSGTRLTVV.